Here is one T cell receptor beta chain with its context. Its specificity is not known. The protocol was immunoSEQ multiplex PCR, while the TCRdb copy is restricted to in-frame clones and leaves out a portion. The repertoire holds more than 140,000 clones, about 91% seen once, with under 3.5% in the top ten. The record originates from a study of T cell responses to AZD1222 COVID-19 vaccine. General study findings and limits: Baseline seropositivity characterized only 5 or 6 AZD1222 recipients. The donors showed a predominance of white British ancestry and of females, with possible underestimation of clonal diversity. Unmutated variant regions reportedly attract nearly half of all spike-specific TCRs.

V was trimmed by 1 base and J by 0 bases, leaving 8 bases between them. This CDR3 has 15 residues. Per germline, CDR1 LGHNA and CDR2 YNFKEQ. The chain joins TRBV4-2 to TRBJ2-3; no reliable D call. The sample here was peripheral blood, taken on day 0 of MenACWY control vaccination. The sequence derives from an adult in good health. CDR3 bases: TGTGCCAGCAGCCAAGGAAGCGAGAGCACAGATACGCAGTATTTT. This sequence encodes CASSQGSESTDTQYF.